The 19 T cell receptor beta chains listed next were all sequenced from one sample in a study of T cell repertoires in cytomegalovirus infection. TCRdb fed the reads into MiXCR, producing one record per CDR3 protein. The sample lists some 700,000 distinct CDR3 sequences; approximately 40% were seen once. Material for sequencing was PBMCs. These receptors originate from a human donor in good health (CMV status not recorded). Some clones in this sample may be carry-over from other donors' samples.

Only a few counts were recorded for this clonotype. This sequence joins TRBV12-3 or TRBV12-4 and TRBJ1-5; D might be TRBD1 (5 bases). This CDR3 is 14 amino acids long. V dropped 5 bases and J dropped 4 bases, with 12 bases sitting between them. As DNA, the CDR3 is TGTGCCAGCAGTACCGGGGGAGGGAATCAGCCCCAGCATTTT. Amino acids: CASSTGGGNQPQHF.

This clonotype occurred a few times. CDR3 coding DNA: TGTGCCAGCAGCGAAACAGGGGGTCAGCCCCAGCATTTT. It encodes CASSETGGQPQHF. The chain has TRBV5-6 and TRBJ1-5; 8 bases map to TRBD1. There are 13 residues in the CDR3. After removal of 4 bases from V and 6 bases from J, the junction contained 3 bases not matched to a gene. The V gene's germline CDR1 is SGHDT and CDR2 YYEEEE.

On this clonotype: A junction boundary mismatches the germline segment, possibly from a read error. The rearrangement uses TRBV20-1 and TRBJ1-1; perhaps TRBD1 as D (6 bases). Germline V gene data show CDR1 as DFQATT and CDR2 as SNEGSKA (reference sequence). The CDR3 contains 14 residues. This CDR3 reads CSARETTGTTEAFF. CDR3 nucleotides: TGCAGTGCTAGGGAAACAACAGGGACCACTGAAGCTTTCTTC.

The DNA of the CDR3 is TGTGCCAGCAGCTCCGACACTTTGGGGATCTGGGGGCAGTACTTC. This codes for CASSSDTLGIWGQYF. The chain recombines TRBV7-2 with TRBJ2-7; D not certain. Germline V gene sequence: CDR1 SGHTA, CDR2 FQGNSA. Between the trimmed V and J ends, which lost 4 bases and 9 bases, there was a span of 22 bases. There are 15 residues in the CDR3.

This chain connects TRBV19 to TRBJ2-2, with 7 positions matching TRBD2. With 7 bases clipped from V and 0 bases from J, the junction kept 17 bases outside the gene matches. Germline V lookup: CDR1 LNHDA, CDR2 SQIVND (reference sequence). The CDR3 has 19 residues. CDR3 protein: CASTSRRLALFANTGELFF. CDR3 sequence (DNA): TGTGCCAGTACCTCCCGCCGACTAGCCTTGTTCGCGAACACCGGGGAGCTGTTTTTT.

This clonotype was detected a few times. J is TRBJ2-6 and V is TRBV27, with TRBD1 as a possible D gene (6 bases). Trimming stripped 4 bases from V and 1 base from J, with 20 bases between. Germline V gene sequence: CDR1 MNHEY, CDR2 SMNVEV (reference sequence). CDR3 length: 19 amino acids. The CDR3 bases are TGTGCCAGCAGTTCAGGGATAGCAGGGGCCATTTCTGGGGCCAACGTCCTGACTTTC. Translated: CASSSGIAGAISGANVLTF.

This clonotype was seen many times. This rearrangement joins TRBV7-2 to TRBJ2-4; TRBD2 agrees at 13 bases. CDR1 and CDR2 from the germline V gene are SGHTA and FQGNSA. V dropped 5 bases and J dropped 4; count of bases not matched to a gene: 5. CDR3 length equals 16 residues. Written as DNA, the CDR3 is TGTGCCAGCAGCCCAGGGACTAGCGGGATAAAAAACATTCAGTACTTC. Amino acids: CASSPGTSGIKNIQYF.

This clonotype was seen a handful of times. The rearrangement uses TRBV19 and TRBJ2-1, with D unclear. V was clipped by 5 bases and J by 0 bases, with 14 bases between them. This CDR3 region has 16 residues. Germline CDR1 is LNHDA and CDR2 is SQIVND (reference sequence). The CDR3, as DNA: TGTGCCAGTAGTCCGAGGAGACGGAGCTCCTACAATGAGCAGTTCTTC. This sequence encodes CASSPRRRSSYNEQFF.

Regarding this clonotype: Relative to the germline gene, one junction end is altered; a read error may explain this. V is TRBV7-2 and J is TRBJ2-1, with D perhaps matching TRBD2 (5 bases). This CDR3 contains 17 residues. Germline lookup yields CDR1 SGHTA and CDR2 FQGNSA. The CDR3 region is CASSLRPIALESGEQLF. CDR3 bases: TGTGCCAGCAGCTTAAGGCCGATAGCGTTGGAGTCCGGTGAGCAGCTCTTC.

This chain uses TRBV6-1 with TRBJ2-4, with D possibly being TRBD1 (6 bases). CDR3 length: 13 amino acids. CDR1 is MNHNS and CDR2 is SASEGT in the germline V gene. The ends were cut back, 2 bases at V and 7 bases at J, with 9 bases in the middle. CDR3 residues: CASSETGTNIQYF. In DNA form, the CDR3 reads TGTGCCAGCAGTGAAACAGGGACCAACATTCAGTACTTC.

The chain employs TRBV19 and TRBJ2-7; 9 nucleotides line up with TRBD2. From germline, CDR1 is LNHDA and CDR2 SQIVND (reference sequence). The V segment lost 4 bases and the J segment 5 bases; nucleotides outside the gene matches: 9. The CDR3 is made up of 15 amino acids. CDR3 amino acids: CASSTFLAGTHEQYF. CDR3 coding DNA: TGTGCCAGTAGTACCTTCCTAGCGGGAACCCACGAGCAGTACTTC. The variable domain in full, with the rest retrieved from reference TRBV19 and TRBJ2-7, is DGGITQSPKYLFRKEGQNVTLSCEQNLNHDAMYWYRQDPGQGLRLIYYSQIVNDFQKGDIAEGYSVSREKKESFPLTVTSAQKNPTAFYLCASSTFLAGTHEQYFGPGTRLTVT.

This clonotype was seen a few times. The chain combines TRBV5-6 with TRBJ1-2; D is possibly TRBD1 (6 bases). CDR3 length: 15 residues. Germline V gives CDR1 SGHDT, CDR2 YYEEEE. V was pared by 4 bases and J by 4 bases, with 17 bases between. CDR3 region: CASSLKTGATYGYTF. The CDR3 region has the DNA TGTGCCAGCAGCCTCAAGACAGGCGCTACCTATGGCTACACCTTC.

This rearrangement joins TRBV6-6 to TRBJ1-3, with TRBD1 matching over 11 bases. CDR1 and CDR2 (germline): MNHNY, SVGAGI (reference sequence). J lost 1 base, V lost 5 bases, and 13 bases had no gene match. This CDR3 region has 19 residues. CDR3 sequence: CASSTFGTGGKVSGNTIYF. In DNA form, the CDR3 reads TGTGCCAGCAGTACTTTCGGGACAGGGGGAAAGGTGTCTGGAAACACCATATATTTT.

The chain uses TRBV12-3 or TRBV12-4 and TRBJ2-4; D gene unclear. V lost 4 bases to trimming and J lost 8 bases, with 15 bases between them. The CDR3 runs 14 residues. The CDR3 region has the DNA TGTGCCAGCAGTTCGTCTCTCATTGAGGACATTCAGTACTTC. Protein sequence: CASSSSLIEDIQYF.

This chain uses TRBV28 with TRBJ2-7; TRBD1 aligns across 9 bases. V dropped 8 bases and J dropped 2; count of bases not matched to a gene: 7. Germline CDR1 reads MDHEN; CDR2 reads SYDVKM. This CDR3 spans 14 amino acids. The CDR3 reads CASLQGQGTYEQYF. The CDR3 region has the DNA TGTGCCAGCCTCCAAGGACAGGGGACCTACGAGCAGTACTTC.

The J gene is TRBJ1-4, the V gene TRBV25-1; D ambiguous. CDR3 length: 16 residues. V was pared by 8 bases and J by 3 bases, with 19 bases between. The germline V gene encodes CDR1 MGHDK and CDR2 SYGVNS. The CDR3 sequence: CASSAPARDPNEKLFF. In nucleotides, the CDR3 is TGTGCCAGCTCGGCGCCCGCGAGGGATCCTAATGAAAAACTGTTTTTT.

This clonotype has only a few counts. The chain uses TRBV4-1 and TRBJ2-7, with D possibly being TRBD1 or TRBD2 (5 bases each). V was clipped by 1 base and J by 5 bases, with 18 bases between them. The CDR3 runs to 16 residues. CDR1 MGHRA and CDR2 YSYEKL come from the germline V gene. CDR3 in amino acids: CASSQGNGGSKDEQYF. The CDR3 coding sequence is TGCGCCAGCAGCCAAGGGAATGGGGGTTCTAAGGACGAGCAGTACTTC.

The chain is built from TRBV12-3 or TRBV12-4 and TRBJ1-1, with no clear D. This CDR3 region has 9 residues. Trimming shortened V by 3 bases and J by 12 bases, and 5 bases separated the two germline ends. Here the CDR3 reads CASSFPTFF. The CDR3 coding sequence is TGTGCCAGCAGTTTCCCTACTTTCTTT.

This clonotype was seen ten or more times. The rearrangement joins TRBV7-8 to TRBJ2-1; 10 bases agree with TRBD1. This CDR3 spans 15 amino acids. V shed 5 bases and J 8 bases; nucleotides not matched to a gene: 9. Per the germline V gene, CDR1 is SGHVS and CDR2 is FQNEAQ. The CDR3 DNA sequence: TGTGCCAGCAGCCCAAGACAGGGGGCTAACCATGAGCAGTTCTTC. Translating it yields CASSPRQGANHEQFF.